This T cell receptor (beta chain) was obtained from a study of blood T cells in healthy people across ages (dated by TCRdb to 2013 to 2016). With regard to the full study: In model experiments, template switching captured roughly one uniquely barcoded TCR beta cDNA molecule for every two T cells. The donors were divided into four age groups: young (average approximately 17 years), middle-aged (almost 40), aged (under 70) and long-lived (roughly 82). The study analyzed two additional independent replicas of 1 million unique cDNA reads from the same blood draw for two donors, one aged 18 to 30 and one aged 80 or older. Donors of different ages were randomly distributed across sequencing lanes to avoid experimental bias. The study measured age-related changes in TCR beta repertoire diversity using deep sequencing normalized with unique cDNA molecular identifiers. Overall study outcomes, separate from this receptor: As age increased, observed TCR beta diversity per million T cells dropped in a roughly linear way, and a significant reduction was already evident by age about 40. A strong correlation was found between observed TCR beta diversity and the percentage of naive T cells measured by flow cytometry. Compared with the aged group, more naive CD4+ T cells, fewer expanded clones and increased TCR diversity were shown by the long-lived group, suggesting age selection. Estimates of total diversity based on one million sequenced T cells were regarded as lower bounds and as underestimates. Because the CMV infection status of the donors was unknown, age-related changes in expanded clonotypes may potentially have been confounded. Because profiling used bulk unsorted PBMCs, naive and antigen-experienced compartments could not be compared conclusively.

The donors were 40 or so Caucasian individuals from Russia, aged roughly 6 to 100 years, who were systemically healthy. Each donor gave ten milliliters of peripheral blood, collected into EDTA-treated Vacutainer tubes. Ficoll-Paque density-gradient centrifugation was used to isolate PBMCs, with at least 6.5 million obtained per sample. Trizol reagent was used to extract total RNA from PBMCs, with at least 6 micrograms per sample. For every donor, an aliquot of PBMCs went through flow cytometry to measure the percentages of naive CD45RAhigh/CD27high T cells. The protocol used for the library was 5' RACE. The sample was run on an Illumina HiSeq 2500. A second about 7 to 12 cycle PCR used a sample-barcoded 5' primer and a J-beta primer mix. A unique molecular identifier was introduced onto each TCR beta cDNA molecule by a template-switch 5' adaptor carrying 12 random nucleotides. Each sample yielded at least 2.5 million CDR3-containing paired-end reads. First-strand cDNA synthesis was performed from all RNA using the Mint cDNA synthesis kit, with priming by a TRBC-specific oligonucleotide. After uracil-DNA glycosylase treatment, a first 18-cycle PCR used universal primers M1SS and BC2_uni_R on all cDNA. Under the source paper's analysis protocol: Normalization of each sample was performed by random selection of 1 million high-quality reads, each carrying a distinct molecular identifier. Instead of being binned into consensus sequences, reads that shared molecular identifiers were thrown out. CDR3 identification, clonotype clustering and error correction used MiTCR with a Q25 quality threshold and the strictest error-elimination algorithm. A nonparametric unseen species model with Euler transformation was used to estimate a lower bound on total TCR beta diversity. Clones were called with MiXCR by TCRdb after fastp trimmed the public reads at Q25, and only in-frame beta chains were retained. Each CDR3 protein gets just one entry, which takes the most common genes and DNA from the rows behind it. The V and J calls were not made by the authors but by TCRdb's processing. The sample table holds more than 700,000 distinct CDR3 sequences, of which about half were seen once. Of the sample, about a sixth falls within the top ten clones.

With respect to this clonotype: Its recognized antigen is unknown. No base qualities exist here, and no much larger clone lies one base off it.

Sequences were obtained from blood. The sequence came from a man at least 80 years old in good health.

The sequenced DNA: TGTGCCACCAGCAGAAAGGGGGCTGGCGGCAATCAGCCCCAGCATTTT. This codes for CATSRKGAGGNQPQHF. The receptor chain draws on TRBV15 and TRBJ1-5; TRBD1 aligns with 7 central bases. V has 2 bases trimmed and J has 2 bases trimmed; junction bases matching no gene number 6. CDR1 and CDR2, per the germline V gene (reference sequence), are LNHNV and YYDKDF. The cysteine opens and the phenylalanine closes a CDR3 of 16 amino acids. The retained sequence is limited to the CDR3, 48 bases, with the frame set at the first base.